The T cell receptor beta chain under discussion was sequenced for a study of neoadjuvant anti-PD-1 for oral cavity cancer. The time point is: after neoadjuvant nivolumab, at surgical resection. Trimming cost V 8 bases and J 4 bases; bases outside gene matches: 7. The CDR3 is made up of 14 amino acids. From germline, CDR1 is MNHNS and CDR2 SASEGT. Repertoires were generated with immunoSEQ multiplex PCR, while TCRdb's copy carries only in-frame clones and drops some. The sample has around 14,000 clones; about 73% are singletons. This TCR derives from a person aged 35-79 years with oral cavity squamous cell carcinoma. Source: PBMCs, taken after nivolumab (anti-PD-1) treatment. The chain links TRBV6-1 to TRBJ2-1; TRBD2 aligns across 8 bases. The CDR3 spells CASSPGLVYNEQFF. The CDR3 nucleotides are TGTGCCAGCTCCCCGGGACTAGTGTACAATGAGCAGTTCTTC.